Each of the 14 T cell receptor beta chains below was sequenced from the same sample in a study of CD8 T cells in ankylosing spondylitis. Overall study results and limits: Apparently characteristic of ankylosing spondylitis blood was a TCR beta motif (eight highly homologous variants).

Each CDR3 protein is one row after TCRdb ran MiXCR on the 5' RACE reads. The sample contains some 220,000 distinct CDR3 sequences, 7% to 8% of which appear only once. The antigens of these receptors remain unknown. Sequenced sample: blood, either unsorted or a sorted T cell fraction (not recorded which). All receptors derive from a male donor with ankylosing spondylitis.

The table lists this clonotype with a few counts. One end of the junction is discordant with germline, which a read error may explain. The chain has TRBV5-6 and TRBJ2-7; D unclear. Germline values: CDR1 SGHDT, CDR2 YYEEEE. The CDR3 is made up of 15 amino acids. The CDR3 DNA reads TGTGCCATCAGCCCCGGTCCATTTTCGGGCAACGAGCAGTACTTC. Translated: CAISPGPFSGNEQYF.

This clonotype was counted between two and nine times. The chain carries TRBV7-8 and TRBJ2-7; the match to TRBD2 covers 7 bases. This CDR3 region has 16 residues. The J segment lost 0 bases and the V segment lost 5 bases, leaving 10 bases of the junction unmatched. Germline CDR1 and CDR2: SGHVS and FQNEAQ. The CDR3 sequence is CASSTRLGGGSYEQYF. In DNA, the CDR3 is TGTGCCAGCAGCACGAGACTGGGGGGGGGCTCCTACGAGCAGTACTTC.

This clonotype was observed a few times. This chain uses TRBV4-3 with TRBJ1-2, with D uncertain. The CDR3 sequence is 14 residues long. The V end lost 3 bases, the J end lost 2 bases, and 10 bases lay between the germline ends. Germline CDR1 is LGHNA and CDR2 is YSLEER. CDR3 sequence: CASSHYRQNYGYTF. As DNA, the CDR3 is TGCGCCAGCAGCCATTACAGACAAAACTATGGCTACACCTTC.

The genes are TRBV5-1 and TRBJ2-7, with 9 bases lining up with TRBD1. The V segment lost 0 bases and the J segment 5 bases; nucleotides outside the gene matches: 6. The CDR3 totals 15 residues. Germline CDR1 reads SGHRS; CDR2 reads YFSETQ. The CDR3 here is CASSLDGTGFDEQYF. The CDR3 nucleotides are TGCGCCAGCAGCTTGGATGGGACAGGGTTTGACGAGCAGTACTTC.

This clonotype was observed a few times. The genes are TRBV4-2 and TRBJ1-2; D perhaps matches TRBD1 (6 bases). The V gene's germline CDR1 is LGHNA and CDR2 YNFKEQ. The V end lost 1 base, the J end lost 3 bases, and 9 bases lay between the germline ends. CDR3 length equals 14 residues. CDR3 protein: CASSQVQGDYGYTF. CDR3 nucleotides: TGTGCCAGCAGCCAAGTACAGGGCGACTATGGCTACACCTTC.

This clonotype was recorded many times. The V call is TRBV20-1, the J call TRBJ1-6; D unclear. V lost 8 bases and J 0 bases, leaving 11 bases between the germline ends. Germline V gene sequence: CDR1 DFQATT, CDR2 SNEGSKA (reference sequence). The CDR3 runs 14 residues. The CDR3 DNA is TGCAGTAGGCGCAAGAGCTCCTATAATTCACCCCTCCACTTT. It codes for CSRRKSSYNSPLHF.

This clonotype was observed many times. The V gene is TRBV3-1, the J gene TRBJ1-6; D uncertain. Germline assignment: CDR1 LGHDT and CDR2 YNNKEL (reference sequence). V shed 1 base and J shed 7 bases, with 11 bases lying between them. The CDR3 has 15 residues. The CDR3 region has the DNA TGTGCCAGCAGCCAAGTTCGTCGGTTCAATTCACCCCTCCACTTT. Protein: CASSQVRRFNSPLHF.

This clonotype was detected a few times. The chain combines TRBV27 with TRBJ1-2, with unresolved D. CDR3 length: 15 residues. In germline, CDR1 is MNHEY, CDR2 SMNVEV (reference sequence). V lost 0 bases and J lost 0, with 8 bases in between. CDR3 in DNA: TGTGCCAGCAGTTTATCTTGGGAAGCTAACTATGGCTACACCTTC. Its translation is CASSLSWEANYGYTF.

This clonotype occurred many times. This sequence joins TRBV7-9 and TRBJ2-7; D is uncertain. V was pared by 0 bases and J by 7 bases, with 7 bases between. Germline CDR1 SEHNR, CDR2 FQNEAQ (reference sequence). This CDR3 has 12 amino acids. CDR3 amino acids: CASSLAGGEQYF. The CDR3 DNA reads TGTGCCAGCAGCTTAGCAGGTGGTGAGCAGTACTTC.

The table lists this clonotype with many counts. The V call is TRBV7-8, the J call TRBJ2-1; TRBD2 matches at 11 bases. The J segment lost 7 bases and the V segment lost 0 bases, leaving 8 bases of the junction unmatched. This CDR3 region has 17 residues. Germline V gene data show CDR1 as SGHVS and CDR2 as FQNEAQ. The CDR3 DNA is TGTGCCAGCAGCTTAGCGCGGCGAACTAGCGGGAGAAATGAGCAGTTCTTC. It is translated as CASSLARRTSGRNEQFF.

This clonotype was counted only a few times. The J gene is TRBJ2-1, the V gene TRBV16; D possibly corresponds to TRBD1 (6 bases). The V gene lost 2 bases and the J gene lost 8 bases, with 19 bases spanning the gap. The CDR3 is 16 amino acids. From germline, CDR1 is KGHSY and CDR2 FQNENV. CDR3 coding DNA: TGTGCCAGCAGCCAAGGGAAGCAGGGGAAGTCCGATGAGCAGTTCTTC. As protein: CASSQGKQGKSDEQFF.

This clonotype was detected many times. The CDR3 sequence: CASSSPEVEQYF. DNA for the CDR3: TGTGCCAGCAGTTCCCCCGAAGTCGAGCAGTACTTC. The chain recombines TRBV12-3 or TRBV12-4 with TRBJ2-7; no definite D call. The CDR3 spans 12 residues. The ends were cut back, 4 bases at V and 6 bases at J, with 10 bases in the middle.

This clonotype was detected a few times. This chain links TRBV7-8 with TRBJ2-1, with 14 bases lining up with TRBD2. CDR1 and CDR2 from the germline V gene are SGHVS and FQNEAQ. The CDR3 is 15 residues long. The ends lost 3 bases at V and 6 bases at J; junction bases unmatched: 1. Here the CDR3 reads CASSFGTSGSNEQFF. DNA for the CDR3: TGTGCCAGCAGCTTCGGGACTAGCGGGAGCAATGAGCAGTTCTTC. Complete variable domain (other parts from reference TRBV7-8 and TRBJ2-1): GAGVSQSPRYKVAKRGQDVALRCDPISGHVSLFWYQQALGQGPEFLTYFQNEAQLDKSGLPSDRFFAERPEGSVSTLKIQRTQQEDSAVYLCASSFGTSGSNEQFFGPGTRLTVL.

This clonotype came up many times. The rearrangement uses TRBV7-9 and TRBJ2-7; no reliable D call. The CDR3 loop spans 14 amino acids. Germline-derived CDR1 and CDR2 are SEHNR and FQNEAQ (reference sequence). The ends were cut back, 5 bases at V and 3 bases at J, with 14 bases in the middle. DNA of the CDR3: TGTGCCAGCAGCACGACCCCCCATCTCTACGAGCAGTACTTC. Protein product: CASSTTPHLYEQYF.